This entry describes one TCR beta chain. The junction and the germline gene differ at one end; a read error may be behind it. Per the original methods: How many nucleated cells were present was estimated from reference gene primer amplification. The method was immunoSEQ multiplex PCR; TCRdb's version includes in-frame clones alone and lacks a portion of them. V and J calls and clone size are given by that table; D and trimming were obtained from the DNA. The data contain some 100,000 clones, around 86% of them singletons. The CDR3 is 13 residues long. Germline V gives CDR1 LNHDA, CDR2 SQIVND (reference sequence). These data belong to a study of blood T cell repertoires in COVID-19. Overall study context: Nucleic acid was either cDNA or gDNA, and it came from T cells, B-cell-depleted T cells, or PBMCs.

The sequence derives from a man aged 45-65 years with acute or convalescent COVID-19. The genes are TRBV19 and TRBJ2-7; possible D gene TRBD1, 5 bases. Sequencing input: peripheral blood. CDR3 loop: CASSIEGAAPPSF. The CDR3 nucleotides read TGTGCCAGTAGTATTGAAGGGGCGGCCCCCCCCAGCTTC.